The 22 T cell receptor beta chains presented below share a single source sample, sequenced in a study of blood T cells in healthy people across ages. With a J-beta primer mix and a sample-barcoded 5' primer, a second PCR ran roughly 6 to 12 cycles. Using its own MiXCR run on the 5' RACE reads, TCRdb lists one record per CDR3 protein. The sample has roughly 800,000 distinct CDR3 sequences, over 45% seen once; the top ten hold 22%. Material: blood. All receptors derive from a man aged 30-40 years in good health.

This clonotype was counted a few times. This CDR3 is CASSYQGAKNIQYF. The CDR3, as DNA: TGTGCCAGCAGTTATCAGGGGGCCAAAAACATTCAGTACTTC. The genes are TRBV28 and TRBJ2-4; D is perhaps TRBD1 (6 bases). CDR3 size: 14 residues. Trimming pared 4 bases from V and 1 base from J, leaving 8 bases between. Germline V lookup: CDR1 MDHEN, CDR2 SYDVKM.

V usage is TRBV2 and J usage is TRBJ1-2, with D maybe TRBD1 (6 bases). Germline loops: CDR1 SNHLY, CDR2 FYNNEI. The CDR3 is 11 residues long. The germline V and J ends were trimmed by 6 bases and 8 bases, with 10 bases remaining between them. The CDR3 region is CASRGTRGYTF. In DNA, the CDR3 is TGTGCCAGCAGGGGGACACGCGGCTACACCTTC. The full variable domain, rest sourced from reference TRBV2 and TRBJ1-2, is EPEVTQTPSHQVTQMGQEVILRCVPISNHLYFYWYRQILGQKVEFLVSFYNNEISEKSEIFDDQFSVERPDGSNFTLKIRSTKLEDSAMYFCASRGTRGYTFGSGTRLTVV.

The chain carries TRBV12-3 or TRBV12-4 and TRBJ2-7, with D possibly being TRBD2 (6 bases). V dropped 2 bases and J dropped 5 bases, with 19 bases sitting between them. The CDR3 runs 16 residues. The CDR3 protein is CASSLKRTGVWHEQYF. CDR3 coding DNA: TGTGCCAGCAGTTTAAAGAGGACGGGGGTTTGGCACGAGCAGTACTTC.

The chain recombines TRBV29-1 with TRBJ2-7; unclear D gene. Trimming removed 5 bases at V and 2 bases at J, with 19 bases between. The germline gives CDR1 SQVTM, CDR2 ANQGSEA. This CDR3 contains 15 residues. DNA of the CDR3: TGCAGCGTTCTCAAGCTGGTGGGTCGGGCCTACGAGCAGTACTTC. Residues: CSVLKLVGRAYEQYF.

The rearrangement links TRBV20-1 to TRBJ2-7, with unresolved D. Germline-derived CDR1 and CDR2 are DFQATT and SNEGSKA (reference sequence). The CDR3 sequence is 15 residues long. Trimming removed 6 bases at V and 6 bases at J, with 24 bases between. The CDR3 spells CSASETVFPSGEQYF. CDR3 nucleotide sequence: TGCAGTGCCAGTGAAACTGTATTCCCCTCCGGCGAGCAGTACTTC.

This clonotype has ten or more counts. The junction shows a germline mismatch at one end, possibly a read error. The chain recombines TRBV5-1 with TRBJ2-7; the D gene is possibly TRBD1 (5 bases). The CDR3 totals 11 residues. Germline CDR1 and CDR2: SGHRS and YFSETQ. DNA of the CDR3: TGTGCCAGCAGCTTAGGGGACGAGCAGTACTTC. It encodes CASSLGDEQYF.

This clonotype was counted ten times or more. This chain joins TRBV6-6 and TRBJ1-5; D gene unclear. The V end was cut by 7 bases, the J end by 1 base, with 11 bases between. Germline lookup yields CDR1 MNHNY and CDR2 SVGAGI (reference sequence). This CDR3 is 14 amino acids long. This CDR3 is CASTTGRSNQPQHF. CDR3 DNA: TGTGCCAGCACCACCGGGAGGAGCAATCAGCCCCAGCATTTT.

There are a few counts of this clonotype. The chain joins TRBV5-1 to TRBJ2-3; 8 positions agree with TRBD2. After removal of 2 bases from V and 6 bases from J, the junction contained 11 bases not matched to a gene. Germline CDR1 SGHRS, CDR2 YFSETQ. This CDR3 has 16 residues. In DNA form, the CDR3 reads TGCGCCAGCAGCTTACAACTTAGAACGGGAGGGGATACGCAGTATTTT. It yields the protein CASSLQLRTGGDTQYF. The whole variable domain, filled in from reference TRBV5-1 and TRBJ2-3, reads KAGVTQTPRYLIKTRGQQVTLSCSPISGHRSVSWYQQTPGQGLQFLFEYFSETQRNKGNFPGRFSGRQFSNSRSEMNVSTLELGDSALYLCASSLQLRTGGDTQYFGPGTRLTVL.

A few counts support this clonotype. The CDR3 sequence: CASSAPGAQYF. CDR3 in DNA: TGTGCCAGCAGTGCCCCAGGCGCCCAGTACTTC. The chain joins TRBV6-6 to TRBJ2-5; D not certain. Trimming cost V 5 bases and J 9 bases, with 10 bases left between them. The CDR3 has 11 residues. CDR1 MNHNY and CDR2 SVGAGI come from the germline V gene (reference sequence).

The rearrangement uses TRBV20-1 and TRBJ2-5; no reliable D call. The CDR3 length is 13 residues. Between the trimmed V and J ends, which lost 5 bases and 0 bases, there was a span of 10 bases. Germline CDR1 reads DFQATT; CDR2 reads SNEGSKA (reference sequence). The CDR3 sequence: CSAAPLNQETQYF. The CDR3 region has the DNA TGCAGTGCTGCCCCCCTCAACCAAGAGACCCAGTACTTC.

The rearrangement joins TRBV7-9 to TRBJ2-7, with TRBD1 identical over 7 bases. The V and J ends lost 4 bases and 3 bases, in that order; junction bases with no gene match: 6. The CDR3 totals 14 residues. Per germline, CDR1 SEHNR and CDR2 FQNEAQ (reference sequence). The CDR3 DNA reads TGTGCCAGCAGCTCGGGGACAGACAACTACGAGCAGTACTTC. Its protein product is CASSSGTDNYEQYF.

This chain connects TRBV6-5 to TRBJ1-2; 7 bases are shared with TRBD1. V dropped 4 bases and J dropped 4; count of bases not matched to a gene: 6. The CDR3 extends over 14 amino acids. Germline loops: CDR1 MNHEY, CDR2 SVGAGI. CDR3 residues: CASSSDRVAYGYTF. The CDR3 DNA follows: TGTGCCAGCAGTTCCGACAGGGTTGCCTATGGCTACACCTTC.

The chain uses TRBV10-3 and TRBJ2-5; the D gene is possibly TRBD2 (5 bases). The CDR3 totals 17 residues. Germline V gene sequence: CDR1 ENHRY, CDR2 SYGVKD. V was clipped by 4 bases and J by 11 bases, with 29 bases between them. Written as DNA, the CDR3 is TGTGCCATCAGTGCCGGAGACTCGTCGAGCGGTTACAATGAGCAGTACTTC. It encodes CAISAGDSSSGYNEQYF.

CDR3 residues: CASSLSGAGYWETQYF. The CDR3 DNA reads TGTGCCAGCAGCTTATCGGGGGCGGGGTATTGGGAGACCCAGTACTTC. The chain couples TRBV7-8 to TRBJ2-5, with D perhaps matching TRBD1 or TRBD2 (6 bases each). The V gene's germline CDR1 is SGHVS and CDR2 FQNEAQ. Trimming took off 2 bases at V and 5 bases at J, with 18 bases between the two ends. This CDR3 is 16 amino acids long.

This clonotype was counted between two and nine times. The gene calls are TRBV12-3 or TRBV12-4 and TRBJ2-6; possibly TRBD1 for D (6 bases). The CDR3 runs to 14 residues. V was trimmed by 7 bases and J by 1 base, leaving 8 bases between them. The CDR3 DNA reads as TGTGCCAGCACTCAGGGGTCTGGGGCCAACGTCCTGACTTTC. It encodes CASTQGSGANVLTF.

This clonotype was observed a handful of times. V usage is TRBV29-1 and J usage is TRBJ1-2; D is ambiguous. Trimming pared 3 bases from V and 8 bases from J, leaving 19 bases between. The germline V gene has CDR1 SQVTM and CDR2 ANQGSEA. The CDR3 length is 14 residues. CDR3 nucleotide sequence: TGCAGCGTTGACTTCCTGGACCCTAGTCAAGGCTACACCTTC. Protein: CSVDFLDPSQGYTF.

The chain's CDR3 is CASSLVLNIQYF. Here the CDR3 DNA reads TGTGCCAGCAGCTTAGTTCTGAACATTCAGTACTTC. The rearrangement joins TRBV7-2 to TRBJ2-4; D call uncertain. CDR3 length equals 12 residues. Trimming left V 1 base short and J 7 bases short, with 5 bases between. Germline V gene sequence: CDR1 SGHTA, CDR2 FQGNSA.

The CDR3 nucleotides are TGTGCCAGCAGTTTTCGCCCTAGCGGGAGAAGTCGTGAGCAGTTCTTC. Its protein is CASSFRPSGRSREQFF. The chain recombines TRBV6-2 or TRBV6-3 with TRBJ2-1; TRBD2 matches 10 bases. V lost 4 bases to trimming and J lost 9 bases; unmatched junction nucleotides: 12. The CDR3 spans 16 residues. Germline V gene sequence: CDR1 MNHEY, CDR2 SVGEGT.

The chain has TRBV20-1 and TRBJ1-4, with 7 bases lining up with TRBD1. V was clipped by 8 bases and J by 7 bases; unmatched bases: 7. The germline CDR1 and CDR2 sequences are DFQATT and SNEGSKA (reference sequence). The CDR3 is made up of 12 amino acids. The CDR3 region is CSSYRQGEKLFF. Here the CDR3 DNA reads TGCAGTTCCTACCGACAGGGTGAAAAACTGTTTTTT.

This clonotype has only one observation. V is TRBV29-1 and J is TRBJ2-3, with TRBD1 as a possible D gene (6 bases). Germline V gene sequence: CDR1 SQVTM, CDR2 ANQGSEA. The ends were cut back, 6 bases at V and 3 bases at J, with 16 bases in the middle. This CDR3 region has 14 residues. CDR3 protein: CSVRVGALTDTQYF. As DNA, the CDR3 is TGCAGCGTCAGGGTGGGGGCGTTAACAGATACGCAGTATTTT.

V and J are TRBV27 and TRBJ2-3, with D tentatively TRBD1 or TRBD2 (5 bases each). This CDR3 has 16 amino acids. V was shortened by 7 bases and J by 3 bases, with 20 bases between the two germline ends. The germline V gene encodes CDR1 MNHEY and CDR2 SMNVEV (reference sequence). The DNA for the CDR3 is TGTGCCAGCATTTCGCGAGGGGAAAGAATTACAGATACGCAGTATTTT. Its protein is CASISRGERITDTQYF.

J is TRBJ2-3 and V is TRBV7-9, with TRBD2 identical over 12 bases. The CDR3 length is 19 residues. CDR1 is SEHNR, CDR2 FQNEAQ, per germline (reference sequence). Trimming removed 5 bases from V and 3 bases from J; junction bases left unmatched: 15. The CDR3 region has the DNA TGTGCCAGCAGCACGGGACTAGCGGGCACCGGAGGGGGTACAGATACGCAGTATTTT. Protein: CASSTGLAGTGGGTDTQYF.